These 3 T cell receptor beta chains originate from one sample sequenced in a study of metastatic and nonmetastatic thyroid tumors. TCRdb re-analyzed the PCR reads through MiXCR. The table records roughly 9,900 clones, 25% to 35% of them present only once. No patient had received any treatment before thyroid surgery. Sequenced material: tumor tissue. The receptors derive from a male donor with papillary thyroid cancer or a benign thyroid nodule (not recorded which). Some clones in this sample may be carry-over from other donors' samples.

J is TRBJ2-2 and V is TRBV19; 11 nucleotides agree with TRBD2. The CDR3 is made up of 17 amino acids. J lost 5 bases, V lost 3 bases, and 8 bases had no gene match. Germline assignment: CDR1 LNHDA and CDR2 SQIVND (reference sequence). The CDR3 DNA is TGTGCCAGTAGTATGGGCCTAGCGGGAGGTTTTACCGGGGAGCTGTTTTTT. Residues: CASSMGLAGGFTGELFF.

This clone appeared many times. This sample also contains other DNA sequences that code for the same CDR3. CDR3 coding DNA: TGTGCCACCCGCGCGGCTAGCGGGAAAGAGACCCAGTACTTC. It is translated as CATRAASGKETQYF. The chain employs TRBV28 and TRBJ2-5, with 9 nucleotides matching TRBD2. J gave up 3 bases and V 10 bases, and 9 bases lay outside the gene matches. The V gene's germline CDR1 is MDHEN and CDR2 SYDVKM. The CDR3 has 14 amino acids.

Here the CDR3 reads CASSQDSGGRAYEQYF. The CDR3 DNA follows: TGTGCCAGCAGCCAAGATTCAGGCGGGAGGGCCTACGAGCAGTACTTC. The chain carries TRBV3-1 and TRBJ2-7; 9 bases map to TRBD2. CDR3 length: 16 amino acids. CDR1 LGHDT and CDR2 YNNKEL come from the germline V gene (reference sequence). With V trimmed by 0 bases and J by 2 bases, 5 bases remained unmatched.